This T cell receptor beta chain came from a study of cytomegalovirus exposure and HLA in healthy donors. The PCR employed 60 Vbeta primers together with 13 Jbeta primers. Repertoires were generated with immunoSEQ multiplex PCR, while TCRdb's copy carries only in-frame clones and drops some. The table lists 95,000 to 110,000 clones, roughly 80% of them singletons. The CDR3 runs to 17 residues. V was clipped by 0 bases and J by 2 bases, with 19 bases between them. Germline lookup yields CDR1 GTSNPN and CDR2 SVGIG (reference sequence). Material: PBMCs. The receptor was derived from a man aged 25 to 40 in good health and CMV-seronegative. This chain connects TRBV30 to TRBJ2-5; maybe TRBD2 (7 bases). The CDR3 protein is CAWSVGGGRGEQETQYF. CDR3 in DNA: TGTGCCTGGAGTGTAGGGGGGGGCAGGGGAGAACAAGAGACCCAGTACTTC. Filled out from reference TRBV30 and TRBJ2-5, the complete variable domain reads SQTIHQWPATLVQPVGSPLSLECTVEGTSNPNLYWYRQAAGRGLQLLFYSVGIGQISSEVPQNLSASRPQDRQFILSSKKLLLSDSGFYLCAWSVGGGRGEQETQYFGPGTRLLVL.